Sequencing of this T cell receptor (beta chain) was carried out in a study of cytomegalovirus exposure and HLA in healthy donors. On the study more broadly: Ancestry clustering placed around 81% of more than 350 genotyped donors in the Caucasian-associated cluster. General study findings and limits: A likely sequencing artifact accounted for one observed cluster of highly shared sequence variants. The study put 150 to 200 TCR beta chains on its list as cytomegalovirus-associated.

Points on this clone: What it recognizes is unknown.

CDR1 and CDR2 (germline): SGHKS, YYEKEE (reference sequence). After removal of 4 bases from V and 3 bases from J, the junction contained 9 bases not matched to a gene. This CDR3 contains 15 residues. A multiplex PCR was run with 60 Vbeta primers and 13 Jbeta primers. TCRdb's copy holds only in-frame clones and misses some; the assay was immunoSEQ multiplex PCR. The sample carries some 150,000 clones, 83% recorded once. Input material: PBMCs. The receptor comes from a man aged 40-49 years in good health and CMV-seronegative. V gene TRBV5-5 combines with J gene TRBJ1-2, with 7 bases lining up with TRBD1. This CDR3 is CASSPSGTDDYGYTF. CDR3 in DNA: TGTGCCAGCAGCCCCTCCGGGACAGATGACTATGGCTACACCTTC.